This is a list of T cell receptor beta chains from one sample in a study of radiotherapy plus CTLA-4 blockade in lung cancer. This table comes from immunoSEQ multiplex PCR, and its TCRdb copy is limited to in-frame clones, with some not included. The sample consists of more than 95,000 clones, about four fifths of them appearing once. Sequencing was performed on peripheral blood, taken from a patient treated with radiotherapy plus ipilimumab. Receptor source: a human donor with non-small cell lung cancer who had a partial response to radiotherapy plus ipilimumab. Some clones in this sample may be carry-over from other donors' samples. Both conserved end residues are part of each CDR3. Each record gives: V gene, clone size, D gene, J gene, CDR3 protein, CDR3 DNA. The D gene is left open where the match is weak. Expanded clones are given a class, and other clones once, few, many or no size at all.

TRBV5-4	-	TRBD1	TRBJ1-2	CASSQDLGQGAGYTF	TGCGCCAGCAGCCAAGATCTGGGACAGGGGGCCGGCTACACCTTC
TRBV11-3	-	-	TRBJ2-7	CASSPRTVYEQYF	TGTGCCAGCAGCCCCCGGACAGTCTACGAGCAGTACTTC
TRBV10-2	-	-	TRBJ2-3	CASSQSRRADTQYF	TGCGCCAGCAGCCAAAGTAGACGGGCAGATACGCAGTATTTT
TRBV5-4	-	-	TRBJ1-5	CASSLGGDQPQHF	TGTGCCAGCAGCTTAGGAGGGGATCAGCCCCAGCATTTT
TRBV5-1	-	-	TRBJ2-1	CASSQGHSYNEQFF	TGCGCCAGCAGCCAGGGCCACTCCTACAATGAGCAGTTCTTC
TRBV5-6	-	-	TRBJ1-3	CASSFYGSSGNTIYF	TGTGCCAGCAGCTTCTACGGGTCCTCTGGAAACACCATATATTTT
TRBV4-1	-	TRBD1	TRBJ1-6	CASSQEGTGRASPLHF	TGCGCCAGCAGCCAAGAGGGGACAGGGCGGGCCTCACCCCTCCACTTT
TRBV19	-	-	TRBJ1-3	CASSLLGNTIYF	TGTGCCAGTAGTCTCCTGGGAAACACCATATATTTT
TRBV2	few	TRBD2	TRBJ2-3	CASRFTGGSTDTQYF	TGTGCCAGCAGGTTTACGGGGGGGAGCACAGATACGCAGTATTTT
TRBV5-5	-	-	TRBJ2-7	CASSLGVGGGAYEQYF	TGTGCCAGCAGTCTGGGCGTGGGGGGTGGGGCCTACGAGCAGTACTTC
TRBV7-9	-	TRBD1	TRBJ1-4	CASSSPASTGWGEKLFF	TGTGCCAGCAGCTCCCCCGCCTCGACAGGGTGGGGGGAAAAACTGTTTTTT
TRBV29-1	once	-	TRBJ2-3	CSVRGRSSTDTQYF	TGCAGCGTTCGTGGGAGATCTAGCACAGATACGCAGTATTTT
TRBV5-1	-	-	TRBJ2-1	CASSMDGGAYNEQFF	TGCGCCAGCAGCATGGACGGTGGAGCCTACAATGAGCAGTTCTTC
TRBV6-5	few	-	TRBJ2-7	CASGTAGPSYEQYF	TGTGCCAGCGGAACGGCAGGTCCCTCCTACGAGCAGTACTTC
TRBV7-6	-	TRBD1	TRBJ2-7	CASSLGGQGQEQYF	TGTGCCAGCAGCTTAGGAGGACAGGGGCAGGAGCAGTACTTC
TRBV29-1	-	TRBD1	TRBJ2-5	CSVNLRDRSQETQYF	TGCAGCGTCAACCTCCGGGACAGGTCACAAGAGACCCAGTACTTC
TRBV28	-	TRBD2	TRBJ2-7	CASSLRAGGGEQYF	TGTGCCAGCAGTTTAAGAGCGGGGGGAGGCGAGCAGTACTTC
TRBV1	-	-	TRBJ2-5	CTSSQRTGDPQETQYF	TGCACCAGCAGCCAACGGACAGGAGATCCGCAAGAGACCCAGTACTTC
TRBV19	-	TRBD1	TRBJ2-7	CASSIGRQGPYEQYF	TGTGCCAGTAGTATTGGTCGACAGGGTCCCTACGAGCAGTACTTC
TRBV4-2	-	-	TRBJ2-1	CASSHPSRGEQFF	TGTGCCAGCAGCCATCCATCACGGGGTGAGCAGTTCTTC
TRBV7-3	few	-	TRBJ2-1	CASSAGQFNEQFF	TGTGCCAGCAGCGCGGGACAGTTCAATGAGCAGTTCTTC
TRBV20-1	few	TRBD1	TRBJ1-3	CSARGQGYYF	TGCAGTGCTAGGGGACAGGGTTATTATTTT
TRBV28	-	-	TRBJ1-5	CASSPDRTDQPQHF	TGTGCCAGCAGCCCAGACAGGACGGATCAGCCCCAGCATTTT
TRBV5-1	few	-	TRBJ1-4	CASSPRQANEKLFF	TGCGCCAGCAGCCCACGACAGGCTAATGAAAAACTGTTTTTT
TRBV30	once	-	TRBJ1-2	CAWSPLYGYTF	TGTGCCTGGAGTCCCTTGTATGGCTACACCTTC
TRBV7-6	-	TRBD1	TRBJ2-7	CASSLGQGAYEQYF	TGTGCCAGCAGCTTAGGTCAGGGGGCCTACGAGCAGTACTTC
TRBV6-5	-	-	TRBJ1-3	CATVRQGFSGNTIYF	TGTGCCACTGTTAGGCAGGGTTTCTCTGGAAACACCATATATTTT
TRBV10-1	-	TRBD2	TRBJ2-3	CASSEGGSGADTQYF	TGCGCCAGCAGTGAGGGCGGGAGTGGGGCAGATACGCAGTATTTT
TRBV11-3	-	-	TRBJ1-6	CASSLGSPAPLHF	TGTGCCAGCAGCTTGGGCTCCCCTGCACCCCTCCACTTT
TRBV28	once	-	TRBJ1-2	CASTGLFYGYTF	TGTGCCAGCACCGGACTGTTTTATGGCTACACCTTC
TRBV7-2	-	TRBD1	TRBJ2-3	CASSLDRGTDTQYF	TGTGCCAGCAGCCTCGACAGGGGCACAGATACGCAGTATTTT
TRBV4-1	-	TRBD1	TRBJ2-2	CASSQVFPGQGWAGELFF	TGCGCCAGCAGCCAAGTCTTTCCGGGACAGGGGTGGGCCGGGGAGCTGTTTTTT
TRBV7-6	-	-	TRBJ1-1	CASSLVSGTEAFF	TGTGCCAGCAGCTTAGTGTCGGGCACTGAAGCTTTCTTT
TRBV7-2	-	-	TRBJ1-1	CATAEGRNTEAFF	TGTGCCACCGCAGAGGGCCGGAACACTGAAGCTTTCTTT
TRBV2	-	-	TRBJ2-7	CASSYLQVSSYEQYF	TGTGCCAGCAGTTACTTACAGGTTAGCTCCTACGAGCAGTACTTC
TRBV7-6	-	-	TRBJ1-1	CASSEGVNTEAFF	TGTGCCAGCAGCGAGGGGGTAAACACTGAAGCTTTCTTT
TRBV6-1	-	-	TRBJ2-3	CASSGGRTDTQYF	TGTGCCAGCAGTGGGGGCCGGACGGATACGCAGTATTTT
TRBV9	-	TRBD2	TRBJ2-1	CASSPDPTSGRYNEQFF	TGTGCCAGCAGCCCTGACCCGACTAGCGGGAGATACAATGAGCAGTTCTTC
TRBV7-2	-	-	TRBJ1-2	CASTEDMTANYGYTF	TGTGCCAGCACCGAAGACATGACAGCTAACTATGGCTACACCTTC
TRBV11-2	-	TRBD2	TRBJ2-3	CASSLPLAGSTDTQYF	TGTGCCAGCAGCTTACCACTAGCGGGAAGCACAGATACGCAGTATTTT
TRBV7-2	-	-	TRBJ2-5	CASSPRGTPMETQYF	TGTGCCAGCAGCCCACGTGGGACTCCAATGGAGACCCAGTACTTC
TRBV10-1	once	-	TRBJ2-5	CASRSKPHGAKETQYF	TGCGCCAGCAGATCAAAACCCCATGGAGCGAAGGAGACCCAGTACTTC
TRBV13	-	-	TRBJ2-2	CASSFLATGELFF	TGTGCCAGCAGCTTTCTAGCCACCGGGGAGCTGTTTTTT
TRBV19	-	-	TRBJ1-4	CASSIVLQTEREKLFF	TGTGCCAGTAGTATAGTTCTCCAGACGGAGCGTGAAAAACTGTTTTTT
TRBV6-5	-	-	TRBJ1-4	CASSYSSQGREKLFF	TGTGCCAGCAGTTACTCGAGCCAGGGGCGTGAAAAACTGTTTTTT
TRBV19	few	TRBD2	TRBJ2-3	CASSRLAGADTQYF	TGTGCCAGTAGTAGACTAGCGGGGGCAGATACGCAGTATTTT
TRBV11-3	-	TRBD2	TRBJ2-3	CASSSLAGATDTQYF	TGTGCCAGCAGCTCTCTAGCGGGGGCGACAGATACGCAGTATTTT